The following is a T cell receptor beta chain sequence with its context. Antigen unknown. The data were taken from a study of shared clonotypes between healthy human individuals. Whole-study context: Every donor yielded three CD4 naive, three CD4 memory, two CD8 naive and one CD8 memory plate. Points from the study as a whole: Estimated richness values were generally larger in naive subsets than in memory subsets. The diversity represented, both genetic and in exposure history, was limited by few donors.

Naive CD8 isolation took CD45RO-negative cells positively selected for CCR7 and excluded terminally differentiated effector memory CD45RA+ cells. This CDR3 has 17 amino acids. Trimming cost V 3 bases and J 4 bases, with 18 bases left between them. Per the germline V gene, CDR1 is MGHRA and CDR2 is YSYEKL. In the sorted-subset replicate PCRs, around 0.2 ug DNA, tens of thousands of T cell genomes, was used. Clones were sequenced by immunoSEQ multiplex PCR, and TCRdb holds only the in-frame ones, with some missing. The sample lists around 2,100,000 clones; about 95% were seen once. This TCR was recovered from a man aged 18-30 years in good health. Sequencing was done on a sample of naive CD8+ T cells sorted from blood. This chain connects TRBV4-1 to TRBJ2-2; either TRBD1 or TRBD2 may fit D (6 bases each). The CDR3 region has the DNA TGCGCCAGCAGCCATGAATCGGGTGGGGGGCGCACCGGGGAGCTGTTTTTT. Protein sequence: CASSHESGGGRTGELFF.